This T cell receptor beta chain was captured in a study of T cell responses to AZD1222 COVID-19 vaccine. Notes on the study in general: Donors skewed white British and female; clonal diversity was possibly underestimated. The CD4 TCRs associated with vaccination extended across spike and predominated at 160-218 and 743-854. Repertoire collection took place solely once the T cell response had peaked. Just 5 to 7 AZD1222 recipients were seropositive at baseline.

A remark on this clone: The antigen is not known.

The CDR3 contains 15 residues. The V end lost 3 bases, the J end lost 1 base, and 12 bases lay between the germline ends. CDR1 and CDR2 (germline): MDHEN, SYDVKM. Here immunoSEQ multiplex PCR was the method, and the copy in TCRdb shows in-frame clones only, minus some. The sample consists of approximately 260,000 clones, about 92% of them appearing once. The rearrangement links TRBV28 to TRBJ1-2; D perhaps matches TRBD1 (5 bases). This receptor was obtained from an adult in good health. This material consisted of peripheral blood, taken on day 0 of AZD1222 vaccination. CDR3 loop: CASSFGRGINYGYTF. The CDR3 region has the DNA TGTGCCAGCAGTTTCGGGCGGGGGATTAACTATGGCTACACCTTC.